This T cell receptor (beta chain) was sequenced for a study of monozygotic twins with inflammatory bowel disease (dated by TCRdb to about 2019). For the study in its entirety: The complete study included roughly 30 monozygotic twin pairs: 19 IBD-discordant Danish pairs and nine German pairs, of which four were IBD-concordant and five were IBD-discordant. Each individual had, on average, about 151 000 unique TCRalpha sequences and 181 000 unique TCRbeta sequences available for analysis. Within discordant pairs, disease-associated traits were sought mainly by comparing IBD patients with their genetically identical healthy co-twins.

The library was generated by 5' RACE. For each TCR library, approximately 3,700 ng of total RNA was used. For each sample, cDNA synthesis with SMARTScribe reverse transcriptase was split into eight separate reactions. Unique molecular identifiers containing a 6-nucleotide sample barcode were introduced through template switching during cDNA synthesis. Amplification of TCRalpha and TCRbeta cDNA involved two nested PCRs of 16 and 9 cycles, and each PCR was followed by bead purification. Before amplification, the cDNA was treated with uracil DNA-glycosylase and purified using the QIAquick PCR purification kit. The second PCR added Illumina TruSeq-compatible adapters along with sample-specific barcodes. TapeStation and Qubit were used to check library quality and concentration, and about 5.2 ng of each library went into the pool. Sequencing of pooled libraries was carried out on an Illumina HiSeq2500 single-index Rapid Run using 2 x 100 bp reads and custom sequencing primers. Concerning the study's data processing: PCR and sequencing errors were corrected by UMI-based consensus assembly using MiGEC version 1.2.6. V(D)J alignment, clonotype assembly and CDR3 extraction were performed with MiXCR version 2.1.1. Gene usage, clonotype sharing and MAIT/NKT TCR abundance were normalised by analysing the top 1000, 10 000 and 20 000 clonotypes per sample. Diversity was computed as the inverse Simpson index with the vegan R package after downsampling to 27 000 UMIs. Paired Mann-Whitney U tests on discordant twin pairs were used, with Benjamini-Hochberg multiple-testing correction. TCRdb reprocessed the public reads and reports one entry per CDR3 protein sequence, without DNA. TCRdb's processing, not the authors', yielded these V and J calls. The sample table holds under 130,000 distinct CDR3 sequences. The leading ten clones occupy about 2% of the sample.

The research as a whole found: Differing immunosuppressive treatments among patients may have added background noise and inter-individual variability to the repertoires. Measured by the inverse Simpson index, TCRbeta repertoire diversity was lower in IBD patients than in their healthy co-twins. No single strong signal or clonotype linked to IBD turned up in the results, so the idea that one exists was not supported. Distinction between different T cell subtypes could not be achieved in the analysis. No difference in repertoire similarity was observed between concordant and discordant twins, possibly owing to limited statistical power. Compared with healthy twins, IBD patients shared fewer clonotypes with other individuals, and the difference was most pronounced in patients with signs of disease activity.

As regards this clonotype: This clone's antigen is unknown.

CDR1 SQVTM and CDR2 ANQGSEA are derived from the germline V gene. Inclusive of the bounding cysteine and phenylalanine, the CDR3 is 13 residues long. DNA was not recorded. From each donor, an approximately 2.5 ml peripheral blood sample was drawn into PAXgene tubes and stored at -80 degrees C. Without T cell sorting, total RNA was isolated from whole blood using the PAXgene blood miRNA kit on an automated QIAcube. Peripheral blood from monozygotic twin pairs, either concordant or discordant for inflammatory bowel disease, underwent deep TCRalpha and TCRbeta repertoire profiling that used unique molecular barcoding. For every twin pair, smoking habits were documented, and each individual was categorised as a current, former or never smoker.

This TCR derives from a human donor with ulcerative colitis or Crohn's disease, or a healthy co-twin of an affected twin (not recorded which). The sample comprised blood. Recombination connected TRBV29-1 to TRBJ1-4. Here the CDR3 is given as CSVVTDVNEKLFF.